Below, 17 T cell receptor beta chains from the same sample are listed, as sequenced in a study of T cells in Graves' hyperthyroidism and ophthalmopathy. What was amplified from RNA transcripts were TCR beta CDR3 regions. With the HTBI primer set, the TCR CDR3 went through a first round of RT-PCR. MiXCR, applied by TCRdb to the multiplex PCR reads, yields one record per CDR3 protein. In the table there are approximately 590,000 distinct CDR3 sequences, roughly 46% of which are singletons. Specimen: peripheral blood or thyroid tissue (not recorded which). The receptors come from a woman younger than 35 with Graves' hyperthyroidism.

The chain employs TRBV7-9 and TRBJ2-5; 10 bases line up with TRBD1. The CDR3 runs 15 residues. The germline V gene has CDR1 SEHNR and CDR2 FQNEAQ (reference sequence). Germline trimming cut 5 bases from V and 4 bases from J; bases unmatched to any gene: 7. The CDR3 spells CASSIVGQGGETQYF. The CDR3 nucleotides are TGTGCCAGCAGCATTGTAGGACAGGGGGGAGAGACCCAGTACTTC.

This chain connects TRBV7-3 to TRBJ1-6; 7 bases map to TRBD1. From germline, CDR1 is SGHTA and CDR2 FQGTGA. CDR3 length: 16 residues. Germline trimming cut 4 bases from V and 7 bases from J; bases unmatched to any gene: 10. The CDR3 sequence: CASSSTTGYTNSPLHF. The CDR3, as DNA: TGTGCCAGCAGCTCGACGACAGGGTATACGAATTCACCCCTCCACTTT. The full variable domain, in which reference TRBV7-3 and TRBJ1-6 provide the parts outside the CDR3, is GAGVSQTPSNKVTEKGKYVELRCDPISGHTALYWYRQSLGQGPEFLIYFQGTGAADDSGLPNDRFFAVRPEGSVSTLKIQRTERGDSAVYLCASSSTTGYTNSPLHFGNGTRLTVT.

This clonotype was seen only a few times. This chain links TRBV5-4 with TRBJ1-2; the D is unclear. Germline V gives CDR1 SGHNT, CDR2 YYREEE (reference sequence). CDR3 length: 14 amino acids. V dropped 4 bases and J dropped 2 bases, with 12 bases sitting between them. CDR3 coding DNA: TGTGCCAGCAGCCAAGCTCCCACCAACTATGGCTACACCTTC. Translating gives CASSQAPTNYGYTF.

Only a few counts were recorded for this clonotype. This chain connects TRBV20-1 to TRBJ1-2, with TRBD1 as a possible D gene (6 bases). Trimming took 6 bases from V and 8 from J, leaving 31 bases between them. CDR3 length: 17 residues. Germline CDR1 reads DFQATT; CDR2 reads SNEGSKA (reference sequence). The CDR3 nucleotides read TGCAGTGCCGATTCCGGACAGAGCGCTCCTAATCTTCAGGGCTACACCTTC. Its translation: CSADSGQSAPNLQGYTF.

This rearrangement joins TRBV15 to TRBJ1-2; no clear D. Germline CDR1 is LNHNV and CDR2 is YYDKDF (reference sequence). The CDR3 consists of 13 residues. V was cut by 3 bases and J by 4 bases, with 9 bases left in between. CDR3 sequence (DNA): TGTGCCACCAGCAGGGACGTGATCTATGGCTACACCTTC. This gives the protein CATSRDVIYGYTF.

The V and J genes are TRBV6-4 and TRBJ2-2; no clear D gene. CDR1 MRHNA and CDR2 SNTAGT come from the germline V gene. Trimming stripped 2 bases from V and 10 bases from J, with 8 bases between. The CDR3 totals 12 residues. CDR3 loop: CASSDRVEELFF. The DNA of the CDR3 is TGTGCCAGCAGTGACAGGGTTGAGGAGCTGTTTTTT.

This clonotype was detected only a few times. This rearrangement joins TRBV7-9 to TRBJ1-2, with D uncertain. The V end lost 3 bases, the J end lost 5 bases, and 16 bases lay between the germline ends. Germline assignment: CDR1 SEHNR and CDR2 FQNEAQ (reference sequence). This CDR3 has 15 amino acids. CDR3 DNA: TGTGCCAGCAGCTTGCCCTACCCCTCTGGGTATGGCTACACCTTC. Protein sequence: CASSLPYPSGYGYTF. The whole variable domain, filled in from reference TRBV7-9 and TRBJ1-2, reads DTGVSQNPRHKITKRGQNVTFRCDPISEHNRLYWYRQTLGQGPEFLTYFQNEAQLEKSRLLSDRFSAERPKGSFSTLEIQRTEQGDSAMYLCASSLPYPSGYGYTFGSGTRLTVV.

As to this clonotype: The junction departs from the called germline gene at one end, perhaps through a read error. CDR3 residues: CATSEGNTDTQYF. For the CDR3, the DNA is TGTGCCACCAGTGAAGGGAACACAGATACACAGTATTTT. The rearrangement uses TRBV24-1 and TRBJ2-3; D remains ambiguous. Germline loops: CDR1 KGHDR, CDR2 SFDVKD. This CDR3 has 13 residues.

The gene calls are TRBV5-1 and TRBJ1-6; D is undetermined. The CDR3 length is 18 residues. Trimming removed 1 base at V and 0 bases at J, with 14 bases between. Germline CDR1 is SGHRS and CDR2 is YFSETQ. CDR3 amino acids: CASSLLSAGGSYNSPLHF. The CDR3 coding sequence is TGCGCCAGCAGCTTGCTGTCGGCCGGTGGCTCCTATAATTCACCCCTCCACTTT.

The gene calls are TRBV20-1 and TRBJ2-7; 14 bases match TRBD2. After removal of 2 bases from V and 0 bases from J, the junction contained 3 bases not matched to a gene. There are 16 residues in the CDR3. From germline, CDR1 is DFQATT and CDR2 SNEGSKA (reference sequence). This CDR3 is CSARPGTSGSSYEQYF. DNA for the CDR3: TGCAGTGCTAGACCCGGGACTAGCGGGAGCTCCTACGAGCAGTACTTC.

Note on this clonotype: An end of the junction does not agree with germline; a read error may underlie this. The rearrangement links TRBV7-2 to TRBJ2-5, with D perhaps given as TRBD1 or TRBD2 (5 bases each). The CDR3 extends over 19 amino acids. Germline V CDR1 and CDR2: SGHTA, FQGNSA. The CDR3 region has the DNA TGCGCCAGCAGCCAAGAGTCGGGTGGCGCCGGGACCAATCAAGAGACCCAGTACTTC. Protein sequence: CASSQESGGAGTNQETQYF.

In the case of this clonotype: This may arise from a read error, as a much more abundant clone is one base away. The CDR3, as DNA: TGCGCCAGCAGCTTGAGGGACTACCATGAAAAACTGTTTTTT. Its protein product is CASSLRDYHEKLFF. This chain connects TRBV5-8 to TRBJ1-4, with TRBD1 as a possible D gene (5 bases). This CDR3 has 14 amino acids. Germline CDR1 is SGHTS and CDR2 is YDEGEE.

The table lists this clonotype with many counts. The chain joins TRBV7-9 to TRBJ1-4, with 8 bases lining up with TRBD1. Germline V gene data show CDR1 as SEHNR and CDR2 as FQNEAQ (reference sequence). The CDR3 consists of 16 residues. After removal of 3 bases from V and 0 bases from J, the junction contained 3 bases not matched to a gene. CDR3 nucleotide sequence: TGTGCCAGCAGCTTGGACAGGGCCGCAACTAATGAAAAACTGTTTTTT. Its protein product is CASSLDRAATNEKLFF.

The gene calls are TRBV5-1 and TRBJ2-7; 10 bases map to TRBD2. There are 14 residues in the CDR3. Germline V gives CDR1 SGHRS, CDR2 YFSETQ. V trimming: 5 bases; J trimming: 6 bases; junction bases outside the gene matches: 8. The CDR3, as DNA: TGCGCCAGCAGGTATACTAGCGGGACGGGCGAGCAGTACTTC. Its protein product is CASRYTSGTGEQYF.

This clonotype showed up many times. V usage is TRBV24-1 and J usage is TRBJ1-5; the match to TRBD1 covers 7 bases. Germline loops: CDR1 KGHDR, CDR2 SFDVKD. CDR3 length equals 16 residues. V was pared by 4 bases and J by 6 bases, with 11 bases of the junction left unmatched. The CDR3 protein is CATSDPRQGGSQPQHF. CDR3 bases: TGTGCCACCAGTGACCCTAGACAGGGAGGGAGTCAGCCCCAGCATTTT.

This chain connects TRBV19 to TRBJ2-7; 8 bases align to TRBD2. The assigned J gene may be wrong: the sequence end matches TRBJ2-1 better. This CDR3 contains 14 residues. CDR1 LNHDA and CDR2 SQIVND come from the germline V gene (reference sequence). CDR3 loop: CASRIQREYNEQFF. The CDR3 bases are TGTGCCAGTAGAATCCAGCGGGAGTACAATGAGCAGTTCTTC.

For the CDR3, the DNA is TGCCAAATCCAAGGGGGCGAAAATATGAACACTGAAGCTTTCTTT. Protein sequence: CQIQGGENMNTEAFF. The chain couples TRBV20-1 to TRBJ1-1, with 7 positions matching TRBD1. Germline lookup yields CDR1 DFQATT and CDR2 SNEGSKA (reference sequence). There are 15 residues in the CDR3.